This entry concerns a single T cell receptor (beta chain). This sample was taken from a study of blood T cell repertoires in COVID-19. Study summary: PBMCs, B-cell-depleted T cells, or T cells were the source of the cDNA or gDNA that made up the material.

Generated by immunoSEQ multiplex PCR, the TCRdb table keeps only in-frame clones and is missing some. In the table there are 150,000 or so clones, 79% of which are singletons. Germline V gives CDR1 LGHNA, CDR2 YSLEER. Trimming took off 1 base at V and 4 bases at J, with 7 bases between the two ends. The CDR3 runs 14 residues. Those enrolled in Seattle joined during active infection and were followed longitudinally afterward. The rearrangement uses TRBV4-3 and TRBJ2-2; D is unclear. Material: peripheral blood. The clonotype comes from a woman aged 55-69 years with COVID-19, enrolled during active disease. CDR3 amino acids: CASSQAVLTGELFF. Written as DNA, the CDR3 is TGCGCCAGCAGCCAAGCGGTCCTCACCGGGGAGCTGTTTTTT.